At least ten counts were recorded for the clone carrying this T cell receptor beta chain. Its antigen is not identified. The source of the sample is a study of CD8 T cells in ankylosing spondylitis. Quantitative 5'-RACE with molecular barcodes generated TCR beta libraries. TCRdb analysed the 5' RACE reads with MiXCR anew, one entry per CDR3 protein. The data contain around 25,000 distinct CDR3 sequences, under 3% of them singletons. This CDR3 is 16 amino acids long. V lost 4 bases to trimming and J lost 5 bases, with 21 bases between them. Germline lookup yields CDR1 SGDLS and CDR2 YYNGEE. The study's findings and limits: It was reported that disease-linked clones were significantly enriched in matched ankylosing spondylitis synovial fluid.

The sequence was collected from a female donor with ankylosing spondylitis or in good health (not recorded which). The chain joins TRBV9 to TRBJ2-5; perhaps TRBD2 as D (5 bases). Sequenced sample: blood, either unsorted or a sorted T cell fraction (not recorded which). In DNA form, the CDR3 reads TGTGCCAGCAGCCCAACCCCGCTAGCCCTCGGGGAGACCCAGTACTTC. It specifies CASSPTPLALGETQYF.